Each of the 8 T cell receptor beta chains below was sequenced from the same sample in a study of beta chain features in type 1 diabetes (dated by TCRdb to 2016 to 2019). The library was generated by the immunoSEQ multiplex PCR assay. The High Capacity cDNA Reverse Transcription Kit was used to reverse transcribe all of the isolated RNA, meaning that expressed TCRB transcripts were what got sequenced. TCRdb holds this immuneACCESS table with in-frame rearrangements only. Some clones are missing; in checked studies, unresolved V genes explain under half, and the rest has no known cause. The table for this sample lists some 350,000 clones; 13% of them were counted only once. The top ten constitute 0.013% to 0.015% of the sample. General findings and caveats noted by the study authors: A moderate but significant shortening of TCRB CDR3 length was observed in type 1 diabetes patients in all four CD4+ subsets.

Their specific antigens are unknown. The sequencing sample was made of naive CD4+ T cells from blood. The meaning of the sample's cell subset or site label: true naive CD4+ T cells. These receptors originate from a woman under 30 with type 1 diabetes.

Only a few counts were recorded for this clone. The chain carries TRBV5-1 and TRBJ2-2, with 11 bases fitting TRBD2. Per the germline V gene, CDR1 is SGHRS and CDR2 is YFSETQ. Trimming removed 4 bases from V and 8 bases from J; junction bases left unmatched: 10. The length of the CDR3 is 16 residues. The CDR3, as DNA: TGCGCCAGCAGCAGACCGGGACTAGCGGAAGATGGGGAGCTGTTTTTT. Protein sequence: CASSRPGLAEDGELFF.

The V gene is TRBV10-3, the J gene TRBJ2-5; TRBD2 aligns across 13 bases. The junction had 6 bases not matched to a gene; V was cut back by 3 bases and J by 5 bases. Looked up from germline, CDR1 is ENHRY and CDR2 is SYGVKD. CDR3 length equals 16 residues. CDR3 protein: CAISDSTSGRVETQYF. The CDR3 coding sequence is TGTGCCATCAGTGACTCAACTAGCGGGAGGGTGGAGACCCAGTACTTC.

This clone was picked up a small number of times. J is TRBJ2-1 and V is TRBV15, with unresolved D. CDR1 LNHNV and CDR2 YYDKDF come from the germline V gene (reference sequence). The CDR3 consists of 15 residues. V was shortened by 5 bases and J by 0 bases, with 11 bases between the two germline ends. As DNA, the CDR3 is TGTGCCACCAGCGACCCTAGTCTCTCCTACAATGAGCAGTTCTTC. It yields the protein CATSDPSLSYNEQFF.

This clone appeared a single time. The chain has TRBV30 and TRBJ2-6; D not certain. The V gene lost 2 bases and the J gene lost 2 bases, with 13 bases spanning the gap. Germline lookup yields CDR1 GTSNPN and CDR2 SVGIG (reference sequence). The CDR3 consists of 16 residues. CDR3 region: CAWSRSKLAGANVLTF. CDR3 in DNA: TGTGCCTGGAGTAGGTCAAAGCTAGCTGGGGCCAACGTCCTGACTTTC.

J is TRBJ2-2 and V is TRBV7-2, with D possibly TRBD1 on 7 matching bases. With 5 bases removed from V and 4 bases from J, the gap between germline ends came to 14 bases. Looked up from germline, CDR1 is SGHTA and CDR2 is FQGNSA. CDR3 length: 15 amino acids. CDR3 DNA: TGTGCCAGCAGCCCAGGGGGGCGGGCCACCGGGGAGCTGTTTTTT. It yields the protein CASSPGGRATGELFF.

The J gene is TRBJ1-1, the V gene TRBV29-1; no reliable D call. Germline V gene data show CDR1 as SQVTM and CDR2 as ANQGSEA. V was pared by 2 bases and J by 7 bases, with 11 bases between. This CDR3 has 12 residues. The CDR3 sequence is CSVENFPREAFF. The CDR3 coding sequence is TGCAGCGTTGAAAACTTTCCCCGTGAAGCTTTCTTT.

A few counts support this clone. The CDR3 DNA sequence: TGTGCCAGCAGTTACGGGACAGGAGACATGAACACTGAAGCTTTCTTT. Translating gives CASSYGTGDMNTEAFF. V usage is TRBV6-6 and J usage is TRBJ1-1, with TRBD1 identical over 8 bases. V trimming: 2 bases; J trimming: 0 bases; junction bases outside the gene matches: 5. CDR1 is MNHNY and CDR2 is SVGAGI in the germline V gene (reference sequence). CDR3 length equals 16 residues.

CDR3 sequence (DNA): TGTGCCAGTATAGGGCGGGAGGAGGGCACCGGGGAGCTGTTTTTT. Its translation: CASIGREEGTGELFF. The V gene is TRBV5-4, the J gene TRBJ2-2; 8 nucleotides align to TRBD2. Germline-derived CDR1 and CDR2 are SGHNT and YYREEE (reference sequence). V trimming: 8 bases; J trimming: 4 bases; junction bases outside the gene matches: 10. The CDR3 is 15 residues long.